The 17 T cell receptor beta chains below come from one sample, sequenced in a study of cytomegalovirus exposure and HLA in healthy donors (dated by TCRdb to 2016 to 2017). The library was prepared using the immunoSEQ multiplex PCR assay. The table comes from immuneACCESS by way of TCRdb, which keeps in-frame sequences with V and J called. Part of the clones is missing from these tables; in studies checked, under half for an unresolved V gene and the rest for unknown reasons. Present in this sample are about 120,000 clones, around 85% of which were seen just once. The ten largest clones take up about 2.2% of the sample. Source material: PBMCs. These receptors were obtained from a woman in her 30s in good health and CMV-seronegative.

The gene calls are TRBV7-3 and TRBJ2-7; 9 bases line up with TRBD1. The trim removed 2 bases at V and 4 bases at J, leaving 6 bases unmatched. The CDR3 is 15 residues long. The germline V gene encodes CDR1 SGHTA and CDR2 FQGTGA. CDR3 amino acids: CASSLARTGDYEQYF. The DNA of the CDR3 is TGTGCCAGCAGCTTAGCCCGGACAGGGGATTACGAGCAGTACTTC.

V usage is TRBV4-1 and J usage is TRBJ1-1; 9 bases agree with TRBD1. The CDR3 runs to 18 residues. The ends lost 2 bases at V and 6 bases at J; junction bases unmatched: 16. CDR1 and CDR2 from the germline V gene are MGHRA and YSYEKL. Here the CDR3 DNA reads TGCGCCAGCAGCCAACTACTGGACAGGGGACTGCGATACGCTGAAGCTTTCTTT. This gives the protein CASSQLLDRGLRYAEAFF.

The chain has TRBV4-3 and TRBJ2-3; D possibly corresponds to TRBD2 (7 bases). The germline V gene has CDR1 LGHNA and CDR2 YSLEER. This CDR3 region has 17 residues. V was shortened by 4 bases and J by 0 bases, with 17 bases between the two germline ends. The CDR3 DNA sequence: TGCGCCAGCAGCCCCGGTCGTGCGGGGGCCAGCACAGATACGCAGTATTTT. Its translation is CASSPGRAGASTDTQYF.

The chain is built from TRBV6-1 and TRBJ2-5; D possibly corresponds to TRBD2 (6 bases). CDR3 size: 13 residues. V lost 0 bases and J 10 bases, leaving 12 bases between the germline ends. Germline V gives CDR1 MNHNS, CDR2 SASEGT. The CDR3 nucleotides read TGTGCCAGCAGTGAAGCGCCAACTAGCAACCAGTACTTC. It specifies CASSEAPTSNQYF.

This chain links TRBV18 with TRBJ2-7; a possible D gene is TRBD1 (5 bases). Per the germline V gene, CDR1 is KGHSH and CDR2 is LQKENI. The CDR3 has 15 amino acids. The V and J ends lost 2 bases and 0 bases respectively, with 11 bases between them. For the CDR3, the DNA is TGTGCCAGCTCACCAGCAGGGCCCCTCTCCTACGAGCAGTACTTC. Protein sequence: CASSPAGPLSYEQYF.

The chain recombines TRBV5-1 with TRBJ1-1; D may be TRBD1 (5 bases). The CDR3 runs to 16 residues. V was cut by 3 bases and J by 2 bases, with 17 bases left in between. Looked up from germline, CDR1 is SGHRS and CDR2 is YFSETQ. CDR3 sequence reads: CASSSEIRGFNTEAFF. The CDR3 bases are TGCGCCAGCAGCTCGGAAATTCGGGGGTTCAACACTGAAGCTTTCTTT.

The chain uses TRBV29-1 and TRBJ2-1; D possibly corresponds to TRBD1 (5 bases). V lost 7 bases, J lost 8 bases, and 24 bases lay in between. Germline V gene data show CDR1 as SQVTM and CDR2 as ANQGSEA. CDR3 length: 15 amino acids. CDR3 in amino acids: CSAVHLRQGIYEQFF. CDR3 DNA sequence: TGCAGCGCCGTACACCTTCGTCAGGGAATATATGAGCAGTTCTTC.

The chain links TRBV2 to TRBJ1-5; no definite D call. Trimming shortened V by 4 bases and J by 1 base, and 5 bases separated the two germline ends. This CDR3 has 13 amino acids. The germline V gene has CDR1 SNHLY and CDR2 FYNNEI. CDR3 in amino acids: CASSVISNQPQHF. Written as DNA, the CDR3 is TGTGCCAGCAGTGTTATAAGCAATCAGCCCCAGCATTTT.

The chain combines TRBV5-1 with TRBJ2-1; tentatively, D is TRBD1 (5 bases). The V end was cut by 5 bases, the J end by 9 bases, with 18 bases between. CDR1 is SGHRS and CDR2 is YFSETQ in the germline V gene. CDR3 length: 14 amino acids. The CDR3 DNA reads TGCGCCAGCAGGTCGTCCTCTATTCAGGGTGAGCAGTTCTTC. This gives the protein CASRSSSIQGEQFF.

V and J are TRBV19 and TRBJ2-2; 12 bases match TRBD2. Germline loops: CDR1 LNHDA, CDR2 SQIVND (reference sequence). V shed 7 bases and J 4 bases; nucleotides not matched to a gene: 7. The CDR3 extends over 16 amino acids. CDR3 DNA: TGTGCCAGTACCCAATCTAGCGGGGGGGCCACCGGGGAGCTGTTTTTT. It translates to CASTQSSGGATGELFF.

This clone has a single count. This chain uses TRBV2 with TRBJ1-6; 7 bases line up with TRBD1. CDR3 length: 15 amino acids. V dropped 6 bases and J dropped 8; count of bases not matched to a gene: 10. Germline V lookup: CDR1 SNHLY, CDR2 FYNNEI. The CDR3 is CASRLRTGSYSPLHF. The DNA of the CDR3 is TGTGCCAGCAGGCTGAGGACAGGTTCTTATTCACCCCTCCACTTT.

The chain recombines TRBV10-1 with TRBJ2-7; 10 nucleotides agree with TRBD1. Trimming removed 6 bases from V and 5 bases from J; junction bases left unmatched: 4. Per germline, CDR1 WNHNN and CDR2 SYGVQD (reference sequence). This CDR3 is built from 13 residues. DNA of the CDR3: TGCGCCAGCAGCCGGGACAGGGGAGACGAGCAGTACTTC. Its protein product is CASSRDRGDEQYF.

The count of this clone is one. The V gene is TRBV5-5, the J gene TRBJ2-3, with 10 bases aligning to TRBD2. Germline loops: CDR1 SGHKS, CDR2 YYEKEE (reference sequence). This CDR3 spans 16 amino acids. Germline trimming cut 2 bases from V and 2 bases from J; bases unmatched to any gene: 5. The CDR3 DNA reads TGTGCCAGCAGCTTCCTAGCGGGAGCAAACACAGATACGCAGTATTTT. This encodes CASSFLAGANTDTQYF.

This sequence joins TRBV6-5 and TRBJ1-6; TRBD1 matches at 8 bases. Germline CDR1 is MNHEY and CDR2 is SVGAGI. V dropped 2 bases and J dropped 6; count of bases not matched to a gene: 3. The CDR3 totals 15 residues. CDR3 in amino acids: CASSYRQGLNSPLHF. The CDR3 DNA reads TGTGCCAGCAGTTACCGACAGGGGCTTAATTCACCCCTCCACTTT.

The V gene is TRBV15, the J gene TRBJ2-2; D is ambiguous. The germline V and J ends were trimmed by 3 bases and 6 bases, with 5 bases remaining between them. Germline V gene data show CDR1 as LNHNV and CDR2 as YYDKDF (reference sequence). The CDR3 loop spans 12 amino acids. CDR3 sequence (DNA): TGTGCCACCAGCAGGGAGCCCGGGGAGCTGTTTTTT. It is translated as CATSREPGELFF.

The chain carries TRBV29-1 and TRBJ2-6; TRBD2 agrees at 8 bases. With V trimmed by 6 bases and J by 4 bases, 11 bases remained unmatched. The CDR3 contains 16 residues. Germline V gene lookup returns CDR1 SQVTM and CDR2 ANQGSEA. Here the CDR3 reads CSVDGGVPGGANVLTF. In nucleotides, the CDR3 is TGCAGCGTCGACGGGGGGGTCCCGGGCGGGGCCAACGTCCTGACTTTC. Filled out from reference TRBV29-1 and TRBJ2-6, the complete variable domain reads SAVISQKPSRDICQRGTSLTIQCQVDSQVTMMFWYRQQPGQSLTLIATANQGSEATYESGFVIDKFPISRPNLTFSTLTVSNMSPEDSSIYLCSVDGGVPGGANVLTFGAGSRLTVL.

The chain carries TRBV19 and TRBJ2-7; 9 nucleotides align to TRBD1. Trimming cost V 6 bases and J 1 base; bases outside gene matches: 7. Germline loops: CDR1 LNHDA, CDR2 SQIVND (reference sequence). This CDR3 contains 15 residues. As DNA, the CDR3 is TGTGCCAGTAGCAAACCGGGACAGGGATCCTACGAGCAGTACTTC. Translation gives CASSKPGQGSYEQYF.